Presented here are 8 T cell receptor beta chains from one specimen sequenced in a study of control samples from healthy donors and cancer patients. Using immunoSEQ multiplex PCR, the repertoire was profiled, and TCRdb retains in-frame clones only, with some absent. The table lists approximately 70,000 clones, roughly 80% of them singletons. Sample: blood. The receptors derive from a man aged 45 to 65 in good health.

The chain employs TRBV28 and TRBJ2-4; no reliable D call. The CDR3 contains 13 residues. Germline V gene lookup returns CDR1 MDHEN and CDR2 SYDVKM. V was clipped by 1 base and J by 4 bases, with 5 bases between them. The CDR3 loop is CASSLLQKNIQYF. The CDR3 DNA reads as TGTGCCAGCAGTTTATTACAGAAAAACATTCAGTACTTC.

J is TRBJ2-1 and V is TRBV4-3; the D is unclear. Per the germline V gene, CDR1 is LGHNA and CDR2 is YSLEER. V was clipped by 3 bases and J by 4 bases, with 7 bases between them. This CDR3 comprises 13 residues. CDR3: CASSQSSYNEQFF. In DNA form, the CDR3 reads TGCGCCAGCAGCCAGTCCAGTTACAATGAGCAGTTCTTC.

This CDR3 reads CASRPHGTAGNTIYF. The CDR3, as DNA: TGTGCCAGCAGGCCACACGGGACCGCTGGAAACACCATATATTTT. V gene TRBV6-5 combines with J gene TRBJ1-3; tentatively, D is TRBD1 (5 bases). Per germline, CDR1 MNHEY and CDR2 SVGAGI. There are 15 residues in the CDR3. V dropped 6 bases and J dropped 2 bases, with 14 bases sitting between them.

This clone has a handful of counts. This rearrangement joins TRBV5-1 to TRBJ2-1; 8 bases fit TRBD1. The germline V gene has CDR1 SGHRS and CDR2 YFSETQ. The CDR3 extends over 14 amino acids. J lost 2 bases, V lost 3 bases, and 1 base had no gene match. The DNA for the CDR3 is TGCGCCAGCAGCTCGGACAGGGCCTACAATGAGCAGTTCTTC. Its protein product is CASSSDRAYNEQFF.

The chain has TRBV10-3 and TRBJ2-6; weak D call: TRBD1 (5 bases). The CDR3 is made up of 17 amino acids. Germline V gene lookup returns CDR1 ENHRY and CDR2 SYGVKD. The ends were cut back, 5 bases at V and 0 bases at J, with 14 bases in the middle. For the CDR3, the DNA is TGTGCCATCAGTCAGGGTACCCGGACCTCTGGGGCCAACGTCCTGACTTTC. Translating it yields CAISQGTRTSGANVLTF.

V and J are TRBV10-1 and TRBJ2-2; D uncertain. The length of the CDR3 is 10 residues. CDR1 and CDR2 (germline): WNHNN, SYGVQD (reference sequence). V lost 10 bases and J lost 9, with 9 bases in between. This CDR3 is CAIVSWELFF. The CDR3 nucleotides read TGCGCCATCGTTTCCTGGGAGCTGTTTTTT.

Here the CDR3 reads CASSLNPSFTDEQFF. DNA of the CDR3: TGTGCCAGCAGCTTAAACCCCTCTTTCACTGATGAGCAGTTCTTC. The chain recombines TRBV7-9 with TRBJ2-1; D is uncertain. Germline lookup yields CDR1 SEHNR and CDR2 FQNEAQ (reference sequence). CDR3 length equals 15 residues. Trimming pared 2 bases from V and 8 bases from J, leaving 16 bases between. Using reference TRBV7-9 and TRBJ2-1 for the parts outside the CDR3, the full variable domain is DTGVSQNPRHKITKRGQNVTFRCDPISEHNRLYWYRQTLGQGPEFLTYFQNEAQLEKSRLLSDRFSAERPKGSFSTLEIQRTEQGDSAMYLCASSLNPSFTDEQFFGPGTRLTVL.

V usage is TRBV18 and J usage is TRBJ1-1, with D uncertain. Trimming removed 2 bases at V and 3 bases at J, with 10 bases between. Looked up from germline, CDR1 is KGHSH and CDR2 is LQKENI. CDR3 length: 14 amino acids. The DNA for the CDR3 is TGTGCCAGCTCACCAAATGACCGGGACACTGAAGCTTTCTTT. This sequence encodes CASSPNDRDTEAFF.